This TCR beta chain was profiled in a study of T cell changes during pregnancy in multiple sclerosis. Germline V gene sequence: CDR1 SGHNT, CDR2 YENEEA. The CDR3 runs 13 residues. Trimming took 6 bases from V and 1 from J, leaving 9 bases between them. Data came from immunoSEQ multiplex PCR; TCRdb stores just in-frame clones and leaves some out. This table holds about 70,000 clones, 92% found once. The sample consisted of CD8+ T cells from peripheral blood mononuclear cells, taken in the third trimester of pregnancy. The sequence was obtained from a female donor in good health, enrolled as a control in a pregnancy study. V and J are TRBV11-3 and TRBJ1-1; D gene ambiguous. The CDR3 sequence is CASSRTGNTEAFF. The CDR3 DNA is TGTGCCAGCAGTCGAACGGGGAACACTGAAGCTTTCTTT.